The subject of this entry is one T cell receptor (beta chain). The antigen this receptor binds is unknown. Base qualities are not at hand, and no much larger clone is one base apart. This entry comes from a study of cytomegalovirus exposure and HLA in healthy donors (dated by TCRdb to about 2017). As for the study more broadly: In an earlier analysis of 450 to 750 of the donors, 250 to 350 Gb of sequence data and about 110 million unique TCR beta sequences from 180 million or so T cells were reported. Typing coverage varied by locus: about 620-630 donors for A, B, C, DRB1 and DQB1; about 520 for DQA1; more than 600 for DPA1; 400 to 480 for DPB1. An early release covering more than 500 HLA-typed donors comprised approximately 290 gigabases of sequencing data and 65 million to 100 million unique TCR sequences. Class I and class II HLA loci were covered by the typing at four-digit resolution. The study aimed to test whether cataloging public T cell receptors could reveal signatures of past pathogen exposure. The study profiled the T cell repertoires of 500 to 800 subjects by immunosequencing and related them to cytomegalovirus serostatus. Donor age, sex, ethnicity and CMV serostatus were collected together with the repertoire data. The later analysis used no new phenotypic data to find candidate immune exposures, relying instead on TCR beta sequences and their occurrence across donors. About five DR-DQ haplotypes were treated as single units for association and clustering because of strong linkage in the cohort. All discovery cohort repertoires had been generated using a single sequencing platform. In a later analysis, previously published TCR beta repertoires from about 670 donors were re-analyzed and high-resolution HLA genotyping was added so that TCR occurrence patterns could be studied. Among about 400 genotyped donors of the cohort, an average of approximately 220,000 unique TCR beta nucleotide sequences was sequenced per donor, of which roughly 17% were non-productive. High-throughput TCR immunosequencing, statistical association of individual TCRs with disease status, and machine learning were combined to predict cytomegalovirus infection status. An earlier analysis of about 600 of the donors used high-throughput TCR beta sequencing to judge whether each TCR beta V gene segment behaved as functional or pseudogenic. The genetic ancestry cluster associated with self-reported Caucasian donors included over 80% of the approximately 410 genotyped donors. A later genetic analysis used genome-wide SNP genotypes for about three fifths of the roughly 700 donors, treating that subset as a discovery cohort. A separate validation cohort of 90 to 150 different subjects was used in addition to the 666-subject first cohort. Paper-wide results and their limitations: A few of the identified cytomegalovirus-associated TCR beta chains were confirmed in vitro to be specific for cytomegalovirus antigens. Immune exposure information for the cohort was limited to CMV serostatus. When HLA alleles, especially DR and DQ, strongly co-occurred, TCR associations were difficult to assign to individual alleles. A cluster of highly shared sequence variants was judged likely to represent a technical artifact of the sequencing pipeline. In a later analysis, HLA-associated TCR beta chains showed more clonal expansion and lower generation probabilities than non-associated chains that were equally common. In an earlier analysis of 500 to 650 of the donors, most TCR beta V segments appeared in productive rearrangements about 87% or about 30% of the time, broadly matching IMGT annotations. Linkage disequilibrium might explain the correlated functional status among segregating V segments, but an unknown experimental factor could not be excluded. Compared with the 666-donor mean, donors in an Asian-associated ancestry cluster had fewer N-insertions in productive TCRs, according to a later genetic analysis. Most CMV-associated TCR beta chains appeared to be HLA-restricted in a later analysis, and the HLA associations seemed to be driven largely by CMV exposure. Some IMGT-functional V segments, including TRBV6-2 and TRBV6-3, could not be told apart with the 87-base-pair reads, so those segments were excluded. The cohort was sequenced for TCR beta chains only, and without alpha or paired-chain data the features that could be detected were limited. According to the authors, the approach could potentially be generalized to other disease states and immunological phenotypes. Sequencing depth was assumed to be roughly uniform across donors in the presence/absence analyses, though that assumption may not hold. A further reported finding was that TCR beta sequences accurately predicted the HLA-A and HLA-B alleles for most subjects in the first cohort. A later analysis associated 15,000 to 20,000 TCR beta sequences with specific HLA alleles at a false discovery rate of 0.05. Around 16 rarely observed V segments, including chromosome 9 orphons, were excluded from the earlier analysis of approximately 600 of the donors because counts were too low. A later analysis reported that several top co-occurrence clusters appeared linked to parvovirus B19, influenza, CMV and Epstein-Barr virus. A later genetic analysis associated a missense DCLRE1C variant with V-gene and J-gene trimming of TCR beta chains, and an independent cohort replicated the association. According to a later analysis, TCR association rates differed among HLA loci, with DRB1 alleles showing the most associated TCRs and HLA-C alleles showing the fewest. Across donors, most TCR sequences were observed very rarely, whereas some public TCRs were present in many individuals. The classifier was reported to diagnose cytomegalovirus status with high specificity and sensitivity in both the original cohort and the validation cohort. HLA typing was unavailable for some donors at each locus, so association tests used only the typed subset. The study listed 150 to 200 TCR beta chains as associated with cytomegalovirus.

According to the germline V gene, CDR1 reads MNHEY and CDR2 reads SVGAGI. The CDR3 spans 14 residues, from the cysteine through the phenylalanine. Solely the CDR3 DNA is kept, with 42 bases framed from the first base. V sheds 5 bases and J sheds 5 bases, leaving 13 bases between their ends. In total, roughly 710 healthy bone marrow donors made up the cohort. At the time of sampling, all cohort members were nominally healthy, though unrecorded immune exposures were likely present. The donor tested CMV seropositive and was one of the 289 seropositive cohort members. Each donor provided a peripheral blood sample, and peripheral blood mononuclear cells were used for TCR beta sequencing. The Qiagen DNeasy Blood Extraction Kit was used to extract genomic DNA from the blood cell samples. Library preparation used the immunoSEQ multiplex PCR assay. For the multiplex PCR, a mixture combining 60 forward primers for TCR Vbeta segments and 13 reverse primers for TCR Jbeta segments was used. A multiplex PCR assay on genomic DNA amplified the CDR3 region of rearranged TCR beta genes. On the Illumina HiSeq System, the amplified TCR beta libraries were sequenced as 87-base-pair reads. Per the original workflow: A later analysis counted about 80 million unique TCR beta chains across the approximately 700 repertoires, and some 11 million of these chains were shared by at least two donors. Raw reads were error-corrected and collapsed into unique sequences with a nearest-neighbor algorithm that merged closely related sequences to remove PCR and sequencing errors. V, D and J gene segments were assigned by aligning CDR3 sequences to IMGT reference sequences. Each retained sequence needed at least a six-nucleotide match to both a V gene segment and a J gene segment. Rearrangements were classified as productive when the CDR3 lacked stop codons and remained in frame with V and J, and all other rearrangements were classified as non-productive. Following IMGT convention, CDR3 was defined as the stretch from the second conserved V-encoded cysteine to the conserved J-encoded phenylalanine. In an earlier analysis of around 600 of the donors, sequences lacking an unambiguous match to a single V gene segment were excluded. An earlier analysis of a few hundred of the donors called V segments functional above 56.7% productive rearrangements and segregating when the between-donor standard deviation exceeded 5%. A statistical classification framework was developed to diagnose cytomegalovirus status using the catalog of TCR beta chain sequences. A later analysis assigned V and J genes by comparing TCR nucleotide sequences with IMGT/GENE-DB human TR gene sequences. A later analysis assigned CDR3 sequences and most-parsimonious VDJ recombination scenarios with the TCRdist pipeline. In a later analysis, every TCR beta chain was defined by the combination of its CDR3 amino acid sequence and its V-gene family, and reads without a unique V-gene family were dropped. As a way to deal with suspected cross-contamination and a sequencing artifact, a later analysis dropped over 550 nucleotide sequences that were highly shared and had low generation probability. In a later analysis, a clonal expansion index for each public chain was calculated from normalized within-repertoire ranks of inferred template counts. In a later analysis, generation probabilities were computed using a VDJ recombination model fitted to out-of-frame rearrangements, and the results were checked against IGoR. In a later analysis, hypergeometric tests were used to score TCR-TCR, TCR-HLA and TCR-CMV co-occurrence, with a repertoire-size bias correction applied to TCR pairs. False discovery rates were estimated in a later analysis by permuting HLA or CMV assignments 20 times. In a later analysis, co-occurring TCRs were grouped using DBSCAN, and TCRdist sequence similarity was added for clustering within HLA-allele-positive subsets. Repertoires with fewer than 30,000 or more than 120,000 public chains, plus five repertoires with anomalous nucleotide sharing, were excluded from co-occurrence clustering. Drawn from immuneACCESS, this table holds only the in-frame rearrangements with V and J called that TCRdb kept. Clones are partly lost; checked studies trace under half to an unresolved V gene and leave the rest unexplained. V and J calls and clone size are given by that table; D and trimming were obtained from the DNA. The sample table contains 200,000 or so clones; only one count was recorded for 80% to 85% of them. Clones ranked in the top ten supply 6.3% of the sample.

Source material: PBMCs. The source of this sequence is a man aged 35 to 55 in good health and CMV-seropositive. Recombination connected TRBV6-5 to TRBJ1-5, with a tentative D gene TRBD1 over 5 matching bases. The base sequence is TGTGCCAGCAGTCGCTGGGGGGGAGATCAGCCCCAGCATTTT. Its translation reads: CASSRWGGDQPQHF.